The count of the clone carrying this T cell receptor (beta chain) is one. Its target is not known. Sequence at one end of the junction differs from germline and may be a read error. This record comes from a study of cytomegalovirus exposure and HLA in healthy donors. For the study at large: Of all 400 or so donors who were genotyped, roughly 81% belonged to the Caucasian-associated ancestry cluster.

Primers for the PCR totalled 60 Vbeta and 13 Jbeta. Repertoires were generated with immunoSEQ multiplex PCR, while TCRdb's copy carries only in-frame clones and drops some. The sample holds around 160,000 clones; 55% to 70% are singletons and the top ten take around 3%. The germline V gene has CDR1 SEHNR and CDR2 FQNEAQ (reference sequence). This CDR3 spans 15 amino acids. Overall study results and limits: The productive fraction for most TCR beta V segments was about 87% or about 30% in an earlier analysis. Roughly uniform sequencing depth across donors was assumed, possibly incorrectly.

This TCR was sampled from a woman between 40 and 55 years old in good health and CMV-seropositive. The V call is TRBV7-9, the J call TRBJ1-6, with D hard to call. What was sequenced was PBMCs. The CDR3 protein is CASSLGWRDNSPLNF. The CDR3 nucleotides are TGTGCCAGCAGCTTAGGGTGGAGAGATAATTCACCCCTCAACTTT.